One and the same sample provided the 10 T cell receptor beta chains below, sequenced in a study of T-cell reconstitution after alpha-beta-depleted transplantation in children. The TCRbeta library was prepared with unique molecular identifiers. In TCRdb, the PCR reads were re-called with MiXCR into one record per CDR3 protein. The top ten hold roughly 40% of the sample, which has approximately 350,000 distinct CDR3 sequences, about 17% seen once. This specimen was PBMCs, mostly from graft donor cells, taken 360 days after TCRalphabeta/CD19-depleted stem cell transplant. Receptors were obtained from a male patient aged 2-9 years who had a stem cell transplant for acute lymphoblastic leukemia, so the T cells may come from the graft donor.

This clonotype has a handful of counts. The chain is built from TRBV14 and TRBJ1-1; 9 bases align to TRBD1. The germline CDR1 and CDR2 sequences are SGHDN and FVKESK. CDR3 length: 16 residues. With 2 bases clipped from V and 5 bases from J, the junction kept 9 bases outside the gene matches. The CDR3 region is CASSQRDRARMTEAFF. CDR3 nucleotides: TGTGCCAGCAGCCAAAGGGACAGGGCTCGGATGACTGAAGCTTTCTTT.

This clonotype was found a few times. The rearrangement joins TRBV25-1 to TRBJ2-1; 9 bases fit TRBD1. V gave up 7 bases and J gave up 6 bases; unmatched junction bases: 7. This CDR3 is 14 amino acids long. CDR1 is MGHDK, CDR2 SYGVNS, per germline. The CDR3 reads CASMSRTGANEQFF. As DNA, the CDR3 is TGTGCCAGCATGAGCCGGACAGGGGCCAATGAGCAGTTCTTC.

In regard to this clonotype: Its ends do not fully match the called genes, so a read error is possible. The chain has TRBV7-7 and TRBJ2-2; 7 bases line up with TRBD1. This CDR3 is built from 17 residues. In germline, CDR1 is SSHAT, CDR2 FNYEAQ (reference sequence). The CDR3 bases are TGTGCTAGCAGCTTCCAGGGGGACAGTGCGGACACCGGGGAGCTGTTTTTT. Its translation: CASSFQGDSADTGELFF.

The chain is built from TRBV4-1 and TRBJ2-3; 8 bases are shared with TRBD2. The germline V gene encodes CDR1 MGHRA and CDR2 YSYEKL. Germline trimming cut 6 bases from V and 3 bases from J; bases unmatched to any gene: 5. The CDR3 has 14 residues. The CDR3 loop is CASSWGLGTDTQYF. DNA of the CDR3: TGCGCCAGCAGTTGGGGACTAGGGACAGATACGCAGTATTTT.

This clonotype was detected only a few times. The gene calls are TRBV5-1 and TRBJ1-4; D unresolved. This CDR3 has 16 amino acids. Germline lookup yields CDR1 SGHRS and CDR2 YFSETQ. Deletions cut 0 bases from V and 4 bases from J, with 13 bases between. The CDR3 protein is CASSLGTAAGNEKLFF. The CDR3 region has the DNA TGCGCCAGCAGCTTGGGTACGGCCGCGGGTAATGAAAAACTGTTTTTT.

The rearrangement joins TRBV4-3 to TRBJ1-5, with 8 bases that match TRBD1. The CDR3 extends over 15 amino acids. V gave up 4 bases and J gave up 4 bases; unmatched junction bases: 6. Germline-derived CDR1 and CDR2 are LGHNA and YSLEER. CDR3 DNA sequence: TGCGCCAGCAGCCCGTATACAGGGGGGAATCAGCCCCAGCATTTT. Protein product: CASSPYTGGNQPQHF.

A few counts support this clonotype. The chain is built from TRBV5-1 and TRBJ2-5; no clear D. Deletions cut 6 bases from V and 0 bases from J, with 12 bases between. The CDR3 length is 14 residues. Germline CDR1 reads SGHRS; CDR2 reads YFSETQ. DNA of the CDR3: TGCGCCAGCAAGGCGGCTTCGTACCAAGAGACCCAGTACTTC. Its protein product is CASKAASYQETQYF. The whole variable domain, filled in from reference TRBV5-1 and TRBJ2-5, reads KAGVTQTPRYLIKTRGQQVTLSCSPISGHRSVSWYQQTPGQGLQFLFEYFSETQRNKGNFPGRFSGRQFSNSRSEMNVSTLELGDSALYLCASKAASYQETQYFGPGTRLLVL.

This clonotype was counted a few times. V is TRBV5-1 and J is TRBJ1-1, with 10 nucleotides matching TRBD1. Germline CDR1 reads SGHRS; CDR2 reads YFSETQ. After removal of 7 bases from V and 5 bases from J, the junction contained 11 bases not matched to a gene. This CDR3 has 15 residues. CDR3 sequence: CASWAGTGVGTEAFF. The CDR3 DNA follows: TGCGCCAGCTGGGCCGGGACAGGGGTTGGGACTGAAGCTTTCTTT.

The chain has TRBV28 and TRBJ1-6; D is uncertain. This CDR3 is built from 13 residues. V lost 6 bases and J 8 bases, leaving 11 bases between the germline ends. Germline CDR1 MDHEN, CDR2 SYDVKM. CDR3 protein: CASSPPGYSPLHF. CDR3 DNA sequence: TGTGCCAGCAGCCCGCCCGGTTATTCACCCCTCCACTTT.

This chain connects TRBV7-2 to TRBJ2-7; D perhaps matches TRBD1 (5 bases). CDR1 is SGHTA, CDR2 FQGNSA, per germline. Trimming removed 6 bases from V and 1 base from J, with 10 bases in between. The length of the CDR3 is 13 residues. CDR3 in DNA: TGTGCCAGCAGGGGGCCAGGGTCCTACGAGCAGTACTTC. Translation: CASRGPGSYEQYF.